The rows below give T cell receptor beta chains drawn from one sample of a study of blood T cell repertoires in COVID-19. Method: immunoSEQ multiplex PCR; TCRdb's copy keeps in-frame clones and lacks some. The table has about 56,000 clones, just under 75% seen once. Sequencing was performed on peripheral blood. These TCRs come from a woman aged 70-85 years with COVID-19, enrolled during active disease. The conserved cysteine and the conserved F or W are not part of the CDR3 here.

j_call v_call cdr3_length cdr3_aa
TRBJ1-3 TRBV6-5 12 ASSTGFSGNTIY
TRBJ2-1 TRBV7-3 12 ASSLGQRSNEQF
TRBJ1-1 TRBV5-6 13 ASSLPGLGGTEAF
TRBJ1-1 TRBV9 12 ASTRDRANTEAF
TRBJ2-1 TRBV7-6 16 ASSLASTSGRFYNEQF
TRBJ2-3 TRBV7-3 14 ASSQDTAAGTDTQY
TRBJ1-4 TRBV2 13 ASSGRGPRDEKLF
TRBJ1-2 TRBV4-1 12 ASSQAPGDYGYT
TRBJ1-2 TRBV4-3 14 ASSQGKQGTTYGYT
TRBJ1-5 TRBV6-1 11 ASSEAVGQPQH
TRBJ2-7 TRBV9 13 ASSVQGTGADEQY
TRBJ2-2 TRBV3-1/TRBV3-2 14 ASSPPGQGRAGELF
TRBJ2-1 TRBV11-3 12 ASSWSRISDEQF
TRBJ2-7 TRBV6-5 9 ASSRRDEQY